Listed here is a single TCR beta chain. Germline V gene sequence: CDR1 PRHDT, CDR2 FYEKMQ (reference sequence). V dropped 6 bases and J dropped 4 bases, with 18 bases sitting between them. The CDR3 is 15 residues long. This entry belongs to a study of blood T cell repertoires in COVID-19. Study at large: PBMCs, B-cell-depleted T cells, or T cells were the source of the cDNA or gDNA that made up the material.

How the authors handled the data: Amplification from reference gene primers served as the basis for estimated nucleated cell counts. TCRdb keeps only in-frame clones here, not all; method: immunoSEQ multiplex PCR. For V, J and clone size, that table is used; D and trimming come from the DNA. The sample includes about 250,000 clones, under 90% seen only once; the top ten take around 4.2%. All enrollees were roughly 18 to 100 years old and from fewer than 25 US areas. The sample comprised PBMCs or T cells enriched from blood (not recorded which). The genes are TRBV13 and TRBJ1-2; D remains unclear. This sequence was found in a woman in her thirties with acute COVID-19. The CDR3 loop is CASRSRAGGPYGYTF. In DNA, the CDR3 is TGTGCCAGCAGGAGTAGGGCTGGAGGGCCCTATGGCTACACCTTC.